Below are 8 T cell receptor beta chains sequenced from a single sample in a study of T cell responses to AZD1222 COVID-19 vaccine. Measured with immunoSEQ multiplex PCR; TCRdb has only the in-frame clones, and not every one. Among about 150,000 clones listed, around 90% were seen once. The sequencing used peripheral blood, collected 28 days after the second AZD1222 dose. The receptors stem from an adult who received the AZD1222 COVID-19 vaccine.

This clone has just one count. The chain employs TRBV27 and TRBJ2-7, with 8 bases that match TRBD1. Germline CDR1 and CDR2: MNHEY and SMNVEV (reference sequence). The CDR3 contains 14 residues. The ends lost 3 bases at V and 7 bases at J; junction bases unmatched: 8. The CDR3 coding sequence is TGTGCCAGCAGTTTCCGGACAGGGCAGTTGGAGCAGTACTTC. As protein: CASSFRTGQLEQYF.

V is TRBV19 and J is TRBJ1-1, with 9 bases matching TRBD1. This CDR3 is built from 16 residues. Germline lookup yields CDR1 LNHDA and CDR2 SQIVND (reference sequence). V gave up 5 bases and J gave up 0 bases; unmatched junction bases: 7. CDR3 coding DNA: TGTGCCAGTAGTCGGGACAGGGATACGGTGAACACTGAAGCTTTCTTT. It encodes CASSRDRDTVNTEAFF.

This rearrangement joins TRBV19 to TRBJ1-1; D gene unclear. The ends were cut back, 0 bases at V and 3 bases at J, with 5 bases in the middle. The CDR3 is made up of 13 amino acids. Germline CDR1 LNHDA, CDR2 SQIVND (reference sequence). In DNA form, the CDR3 reads TGTGCCAGTAGTATAGACGGGGACACTGAAGCTTTCTTT. This encodes CASSIDGDTEAFF.

The gene calls are TRBV30 and TRBJ1-4; TRBD1 matches at 7 bases. Germline loops: CDR1 GTSNPN, CDR2 SVGIG (reference sequence). CDR3 length: 14 amino acids. V shed 3 bases and J 7 bases; nucleotides not matched to a gene: 8. CDR3: CAWSPVGQVEKLFF. In nucleotides, the CDR3 is TGTGCCTGGAGCCCGGTCGGACAGGTTGAAAAACTGTTTTTT. Full variable domain (outside the CDR3, taken from reference TRBV30 and TRBJ1-4): SQTIHQWPATLVQPVGSPLSLECTVEGTSNPNLYWYRQAAGRGLQLLFYSVGIGQISSEVPQNLSASRPQDRQFILSSKKLLLSDSGFYLCAWSPVGQVEKLFFGSGTQLSVL.

The chain has TRBV2 and TRBJ1-2; tentative D call: TRBD1 (5 bases). V lost 7 bases and J lost 7, with 19 bases in between. Germline CDR1 and CDR2: SNHLY and FYNNEI. The CDR3 length is 14 residues. CDR3 sequence: CASNNIGEGRGYTF. As DNA, the CDR3 is TGTGCCAGCAACAACATAGGAGAGGGACGTGGCTACACCTTC. The entire variable domain, with the rest obtained from reference TRBV2 and TRBJ1-2, is as follows: EPEVTQTPSHQVTQMGQEVILRCVPISNHLYFYWYRQILGQKVEFLVSFYNNEISEKSEIFDDQFSVERPDGSNFTLKIRSTKLEDSAMYFCASNNIGEGRGYTFGSGTRLTVV.

The V gene is TRBV7-8, the J gene TRBJ1-1; D ambiguous. With 5 bases removed from V and 10 bases from J, the gap between germline ends came to 14 bases. This CDR3 has 12 amino acids. The germline V gene has CDR1 SGHVS and CDR2 FQNEAQ. The CDR3 region is CASSPQRTRAFF. The CDR3 DNA follows: TGTGCCAGCAGCCCACAGCGCACAAGAGCTTTCTTT.

This rearrangement joins TRBV27 to TRBJ2-1; maybe TRBD2 (5 bases). The CDR3 has 17 residues. Germline values: CDR1 MNHEY, CDR2 SMNVEV (reference sequence). Trimming shortened V by 0 bases and J by 2 bases, and 14 bases separated the two germline ends. The CDR3 nucleotides are TGTGCCAGCAGTTTATCTCGGGCTCGGAGGACCTACAATGAGCAGTTCTTC. It encodes CASSLSRARRTYNEQFF.

This sequence joins TRBV24-1 and TRBJ2-5; 10 bases match TRBD1. Germline V lookup: CDR1 KGHDR, CDR2 SFDVKD. With 3 bases clipped from V and 7 bases from J, the junction kept 10 bases outside the gene matches. This CDR3 has 16 amino acids. CDR3 protein: CATSDVDRGNPRTQYF. The CDR3 DNA is TGTGCCACCAGTGATGTGGACAGGGGGAACCCCAGGACCCAGTACTTC.